These 20 T cell receptor beta chains share one sample of origin, sequenced in a study of cytomegalovirus exposure and HLA in healthy donors. Amplification used 60 Vbeta primers and 13 Jbeta primers. The repertoire was sequenced with immunoSEQ multiplex PCR; TCRdb's copy has only in-frame clones and lacks some. The sample consists of approximately 220,000 clones, roughly 85% of them appearing once. What was sequenced was PBMCs. The receptors were gathered from a man in his late teens or twenties in good health and CMV-seronegative.

CDR3 sequence (DNA): TGTGCCAGCTCACCAAACGTCACTAGCGGGATATTACGGTCCTACAATGAGCAGTTCTTC. It translates to CASSPNVTSGILRSYNEQFF. The V and J genes are TRBV18 and TRBJ2-1; TRBD2 agrees at 10 bases. Losses at the gene ends were 2 bases for V and 1 base for J; bases not matched to a gene: 14. Looked up from germline, CDR1 is KGHSH and CDR2 is LQKENI. The CDR3 runs to 20 residues.

The genes are TRBV27 and TRBJ2-1, with 13 nucleotides matching TRBD2. The CDR3 contains 15 residues. Germline loops: CDR1 MNHEY, CDR2 SMNVEV (reference sequence). Trimming at V came to 4 bases and at J to 7 bases, leaving 4 bases not matched to a gene. The CDR3 DNA is TGTGCCAGCAGTTCCCCGGGACTAGCGGGGAATGAGCAGTTCTTC. Translation: CASSSPGLAGNEQFF.

The chain uses TRBV15 and TRBJ1-5; 9 positions match TRBD1. Trimming removed 6 bases from V and 5 bases from J; junction bases left unmatched: 5. The CDR3 covers 14 residues. In germline, CDR1 is LNHNV, CDR2 YYDKDF (reference sequence). The CDR3: CATRLGQGDQPQHF. In DNA, the CDR3 is TGTGCCACCAGGTTGGGACAGGGCGATCAGCCCCAGCATTTT.

V usage is TRBV30 and J usage is TRBJ2-3; 7 bases fit TRBD2. Germline V CDR1 and CDR2: GTSNPN, SVGIG (reference sequence). The CDR3 loop spans 16 amino acids. Trimming at V came to 1 base and at J to 0 bases, leaving 7 bases not matched to a gene. The CDR3 bases are TGTGCCTGGAGTGGGGTACGGGGGGAGAGCACAGATACGCAGTATTTT. This gives the protein CAWSGVRGESTDTQYF.

This clone appeared a single time. This chain connects TRBV28 to TRBJ2-7, with a possible D match to TRBD2 (6 bases). The CDR3 is made up of 15 amino acids. V lost 4 bases and J lost 7, with 20 bases in between. Germline-derived CDR1 and CDR2 are MDHEN and SYDVKM. CDR3: CASSSPTSQGAEQYF. The CDR3 bases are TGTGCCAGCAGTTCCCCCACTAGCCAAGGTGCTGAGCAGTACTTC.

The rearrangement links TRBV11-2 to TRBJ2-3; TRBD1 matches at 7 bases. After removal of 3 bases from V and 6 bases from J, the junction contained 12 bases not matched to a gene. This CDR3 has 16 amino acids. Germline V gene lookup returns CDR1 SGHAT and CDR2 FQNNGV. CDR3 sequence reads: CASSFVTGSFSDTQYF. DNA for the CDR3: TGTGCCAGCAGCTTCGTGACAGGGAGCTTTTCGGATACGCAGTATTTT.

V gene TRBV19 combines with J gene TRBJ1-5; TRBD1 might be the D (5 bases). Deletions cut 5 bases from V and 7 bases from J, with 18 bases between. The CDR3 length is 15 residues. The germline CDR1 and CDR2 sequences are LNHDA and SQIVND (reference sequence). The CDR3 DNA follows: TGTGCCAGTAGTTCCGGCCCAGGGTTGGGGCAGCCCCAGCATTTT. This encodes CASSSGPGLGQPQHF.

The chain couples TRBV4-1 to TRBJ1-2; D is unresolved. Trimming took 0 bases from V and 0 from J, leaving 8 bases between them. The CDR3 totals 15 residues. Germline CDR1 is MGHRA and CDR2 is YSYEKL. CDR3 in amino acids: CASSQDGGTNYGYTF. The CDR3 region has the DNA TGCGCCAGCAGCCAAGACGGCGGAACTAACTATGGCTACACCTTC.

This clone appeared once. The rearrangement links TRBV5-1 to TRBJ1-2, with D possibly TRBD1 on 6 matching bases. CDR1 SGHRS and CDR2 YFSETQ come from the germline V gene. Trimming took off 4 bases at V and 7 bases at J, with 23 bases between the two ends. The CDR3 sequence is 16 residues long. CDR3 nucleotide sequence: TGCGCCAGCAGCGGGCACCGGGACACTAGTCCTGGTGGCTACACCTTC. It specifies CASSGHRDTSPGGYTF.

The chain joins TRBV30 to TRBJ2-3, with 7 bases matching TRBD2. The CDR3 totals 14 residues. V gave up 7 bases and J gave up 8 bases; unmatched junction bases: 15. In germline, CDR1 is GTSNPN, CDR2 SVGIG (reference sequence). This CDR3 is CALGGRGSRVTQYF. As DNA, the CDR3 is TGTGCCTTGGGGGGGAGAGGGAGTAGGGTTACGCAGTATTTT.

The V and J genes are TRBV27 and TRBJ1-1, with D maybe TRBD1 (5 bases). The germline V gene has CDR1 MNHEY and CDR2 SMNVEV (reference sequence). V was shortened by 3 bases and J by 1 base, with 12 bases between the two germline ends. This CDR3 has 15 residues. CDR3 loop: CASSLTRGGNTEAFF. The CDR3 nucleotides read TGTGCCAGCAGTTTGACCCGGGGGGGGAACACTGAAGCTTTCTTT.

The gene calls are TRBV5-1 and TRBJ2-6; TRBD1 is a possible D gene (5 bases). CDR3 length equals 16 residues. Germline CDR1 is SGHRS and CDR2 is YFSETQ. With 4 bases removed from V and 1 base from J, the gap between germline ends came to 12 bases. The DNA of the CDR3 is TGCGCCAGCAGCCAATCCAGGGTGTCTGGGGCCAACGTCCTGACTTTC. This encodes CASSQSRVSGANVLTF.

J is TRBJ2-2 and V is TRBV29-1; a weak D match, TRBD2 (5 bases). The CDR3 extends over 15 amino acids. The V gene's germline CDR1 is SQVTM and CDR2 ANQGSEA. With 7 bases removed from V and 4 bases from J, the gap between germline ends came to 19 bases. In DNA form, the CDR3 reads TGCAGCGCCAAGATTGGGATAGCGTCCACCGGGGAGCTGTTTTTT. Translation: CSAKIGIASTGELFF.

The chain employs TRBV2 and TRBJ2-5; TRBD1 aligns across 8 bases. Matching the DNA end better, TRBJ2-7 makes the J call doubtful. The CDR3 runs to 14 residues. Per the germline V gene, CDR1 is SNHLY and CDR2 is FYNNEI. The CDR3: CASRPGQGSYEQYF. The CDR3 bases are TGTGCCAGCAGGCCCGGACAGGGCTCCTACGAGCAGTACTTC.

The J gene is TRBJ2-6, the V gene TRBV18; D is ambiguous. Trimming pared 3 bases from V and 0 bases from J, leaving 6 bases between. The CDR3 runs 15 residues. From germline, CDR1 is KGHSH and CDR2 LQKENI. The CDR3 here is CASSPLSSGANVLTF. The CDR3 region has the DNA TGTGCCAGCTCACCGTTGAGCTCTGGGGCCAACGTCCTGACTTTC.

This CDR3 reads CASSLGTGETTGELFF. DNA for the CDR3: TGCGCCAGCAGCTTGGGGACAGGGGAGACCACCGGGGAGCTGTTTTTT. The chain has TRBV5-1 and TRBJ2-2; 9 bases map to TRBD1. Trimming took 0 bases from V and 4 from J; bases not matched to a gene: 4. The CDR3 is 16 residues long. Germline V gene data show CDR1 as SGHRS and CDR2 as YFSETQ.

The V and J genes are TRBV7-8 and TRBJ1-1; perhaps TRBD1 as D (5 bases). Trimming removed 3 bases at V and 6 bases at J, with 11 bases between. The CDR3 contains 13 residues. The germline V gene encodes CDR1 SGHVS and CDR2 FQNEAQ. CDR3 DNA: TGTGCCAGCAGCTTGGGATGGGGCGCTGAAGCTTTCTTT. Its translation is CASSLGWGAEAFF.

The chain has TRBV9 and TRBJ1-1, with a tentative D call TRBD1 (5 bases). Trimming removed 2 bases at V and 4 bases at J, with 9 bases between. The CDR3 is 13 amino acids. The germline gives CDR1 SGDLS, CDR2 YYNGEE. CDR3 amino acids: CASSVGQGTEAFF. CDR3 nucleotides: TGTGCCAGCAGCGTGGGGCAGGGCACTGAAGCTTTCTTT.

Only a few counts were recorded for this clone. This chain joins TRBV12-5 and TRBJ1-1; possibly TRBD1 for D (6 bases). Trimming removed 1 base at V and 0 bases at J, with 12 bases between. In germline, CDR1 is LGHNT, CDR2 FRNRAP. CDR3 size: 16 residues. The CDR3 protein is CASGLGTGQLNTEAFF. In DNA, the CDR3 is TGTGCTAGTGGTTTGGGAACCGGACAGTTGAACACTGAAGCTTTCTTT. The whole variable domain, filled in from reference TRBV12-5 and TRBJ1-1, reads DARVTQTPRHKVTEMGQEVTMRCQPILGHNTVFWYRQTMMQGLELLAYFRNRAPLDDSGMPKDRFSAEMPDATLATLKIQPSEPRDSAVYFCASGLGTGQLNTEAFFGQGTRLTVV.

The chain employs TRBV2 and TRBJ2-1; 11 bases fit TRBD1. V lost 7 bases to trimming and J lost 0 bases; unmatched junction nucleotides: 11. Germline V gene lookup returns CDR1 SNHLY and CDR2 FYNNEI. The CDR3 sequence is 18 residues long. In nucleotides, the CDR3 is TGTGCCAGCAAACCGGGACAGGGGGGACGGAGCTCCTACAATGAGCAGTTCTTC. It translates to CASKPGQGGRSSYNEQFF. Full variable domain (rest looked up from reference TRBV2 and TRBJ2-1): EPEVTQTPSHQVTQMGQEVILRCVPISNHLYFYWYRQILGQKVEFLVSFYNNEISEKSEIFDDQFSVERPDGSNFTLKIRSTKLEDSAMYFCASKPGQGGRSSYNEQFFGPGTRLTVL.